This T cell receptor beta chain was sequenced in a study of T-cell memory formation after mild COVID-19 (dated by TCRdb to the early 2020s). Turning to the overall study: Most TCR sequence clusters were specific to one of the two donors. In two donors, T-cell clones that expanded and contracted after mild COVID-19 were followed by sequencing TCRalpha and TCRbeta repertoires longitudinally. Two young, previously healthy adult volunteers made up the cohort, one male and one female. What the research found in general, with its limitations: Some responding clones were detected in pre-infection memory, which suggested that pre-existing cross-reactive memory T cells had joined the SARS-CoV-2 response. Contracting CD4+ clones were located mainly in the CM and EM memory subsets, whereas CD8+ clones were found to be enriched in EMRA. SARS-CoV-2 specificity of the second-wave clones peaking on day 37 was not confirmed. The study included only a couple of mild cases, and larger cohorts that include severe cases with pre-infection samples were judged to be necessary. Clones that contracted from day 15 to 85 showed balanced CD4/CD8 phenotypes, whereas a second wave of clones that expanded from day 15 to 37 leaned towards CD4+.

PBMCs were isolated by Ficoll-Paque density gradient centrifugation. From its cysteine to its phenylalanine, the CDR3 spans 14 amino acids. Left in the record is the CDR3 DNA by itself, 42 bases read in frame from the first base. CDR1 and CDR2 were assigned from the germline V gene (reference sequence) as MNHNY and SVGAGI. Ends trimmed: V by 5 bases, J by 2 bases; bases unmatched to a gene: 5. Only one count was recorded for this clonotype. Its binding antigen is unknown. Base qualities are not recorded, but no much larger clone differs from it by a single base. A single read makes a weak case. Sequenced using an Illumina NovaSeq 6000. TCRalpha and TCRbeta cDNA libraries were built by 5'RACE with constant-segment primers, adding sample barcodes and unique molecular identifiers. RNA was extracted from every sample with Trizol reagent. Amplification of the libraries took two PCR steps, and the second step added a second sample barcode plus Illumina TruSeq adapters. The libraries were sequenced on an Illumina NovaSeq using 2 x 150 bp paired-end reads. In the original analysis: Demultiplexing of reads and collapsing into UMI-guided consensus sequences were performed with migec v1.2.7. With mixcr v2.1.11, UMI consensuses were aligned to TRA and TRB V and J templates and assembled into clonotypes. A clonotype was counted as expanded or contracted only if both edgeR and NoisET called the change significant, with noise models trained on biological replicates. For edgeR calls, a false discovery rate-adjusted p below 0.01 and a log2 fold-change threshold of 1 were applied. As an exploratory analysis of dynamics, max-normalized trajectories of the 1000 most abundant clonotypes were examined with PCA combined with hierarchical clustering. The CD4 or CD8 phenotype of responding clones was assigned using the separately sequenced CD4+ and CD8+ repertoires. In-frame beta chains were kept once TCRdb had trimmed the public reads at Q25 with fastp and called clones with MiXCR. Every CDR3 protein is listed once, alongside the most common genes and DNA of its rows. In this record, the V and J calls reflect TCRdb's handling and not the investigators' own analysis. The sample includes around 200,000 distinct CDR3 sequences, with roughly 10% observed a single time. About 3.8% of the sample goes to the ten largest clones.

The TCR was taken from a man aged 18 to 35 who had mild COVID-19 (a few samples of this study predate the infection). The sample titles of this study are shuffled in the database, so cell type and time point are left out; the donor was told from shared clones. The rearrangement joined TRBV6-6 to TRBJ2-7; 8 middle bases align to TRBD1. Input material: PBMCs or a T cell subset sorted from them (not recorded which). The CDR3 region has the sequence CASSDDRGPYEQYF. The DNA reads as follows: TGTGCCAGCAGTGATGACAGGGGTCCCTACGAGCAGTACTTC.